Listed below are T cell receptor beta chains from one sample, sequenced in a study of cytomegalovirus exposure and HLA in healthy donors. Libraries were prepared by immunoSEQ multiplex PCR; TCRdb keeps only in-frame clonotypes and omits some of them. Among 100,000 to 150,000 clones, roughly 80% were seen once, and the ten largest hold approximately 1.3%. Sequenced input: PBMCs. The receptors originated from a female donor in good health and CMV-seronegative. The CDR3 runs from the conserved cysteine through the conserved F or W. Fields, in order: V gene, J gene, D gene, clone size, CDR3 DNA, CDR3 protein. A D gene is named only where the DNA matches it firmly. Clone size is shown for a subset of rows, as once, few, many or a class of expanded clone.

V gene: TRBV27; J gene: TRBJ2-7; D gene: -; clone size: -; CDR3 DNA: TGTGCCAGCAGCCCCTCTACAGGTTCCAGCTACGAGCAGTACTTC; CDR3 protein: CASSPSTGSSYEQYF
V gene: TRBV7-9; J gene: TRBJ2-1; D gene: TRBD2; clone size: -; CDR3 DNA: TGTTCCAGCACCTGGGGCGGGGGATATTGGAGCTCCTACAATGAGCAGTTCTTC; CDR3 protein: CSSTWGGGYWSSYNEQFF
V gene: TRBV7-9; J gene: TRBJ1-2; D gene: -; clone size: -; CDR3 DNA: TGTGCCAGCAGCTTAGCGTATGATGGCTACACCTTC; CDR3 protein: CASSLAYDGYTF
V gene: TRBV5-4; J gene: TRBJ2-7; D gene: TRBD2; clone size: -; CDR3 DNA: TGTGCCAGCAGCATGCAGGGACTAGCGACCTACGAGCAGTACTTC; CDR3 protein: CASSMQGLATYEQYF
V gene: TRBV28; J gene: TRBJ1-3; D gene: -; clone size: -; CDR3 DNA: TGTGCCAGCGATTCCTCCGGGGTAGATGACTCTGGAAACACCATATATTTT; CDR3 protein: CASDSSGVDDSGNTIYF
V gene: TRBV9; J gene: TRBJ1-6; D gene: -; clone size: -; CDR3 DNA: TGTGCCAGCAGCGGAGAACCGGGATCAAGGTATTCACCCCTCCACTTT; CDR3 protein: CASSGEPGSRYSPLHF
V gene: TRBV19; J gene: TRBJ1-2; D gene: -; clone size: few; CDR3 DNA: TGTGCCAGTAGTCTGGGCAGGAACTATGGCTACACCTTC; CDR3 protein: CASSLGRNYGYTF
V gene: TRBV13; J gene: TRBJ2-3; D gene: -; clone size: -; CDR3 DNA: TGTGCCAGCAGCTTCCGGGAGAACACAGATACGCAGTATTTT; CDR3 protein: CASSFRENTDTQYF
V gene: TRBV5-1; J gene: TRBJ2-1; D gene: TRBD2; clone size: -; CDR3 DNA: TGCGCCAGCAGCTTGGCACTAGCGGGGGGGTACAATGAGCAGTTCTTC; CDR3 protein: CASSLALAGGYNEQFF
V gene: TRBV7-2; J gene: TRBJ2-1; D gene: TRBD1; clone size: once; CDR3 DNA: TGTGCCAGCAGCGGGACAGGGAGCTCCTACAATGAGCAGTTCTTC; CDR3 protein: CASSGTGSSYNEQFF
V gene: TRBV28; J gene: TRBJ2-7; D gene: TRBD1; clone size: -; CDR3 DNA: TGTGCCAGCAGTCACCGACAGGGATTGAGCTCCTACGAGCAGTACTTC; CDR3 protein: CASSHRQGLSSYEQYF
V gene: TRBV9; J gene: TRBJ2-5; D gene: TRBD2; clone size: -; CDR3 DNA: TGTGCCAGCAGCGCCCACAGTACGGGACTAGCGGGAATGAGAGAGACCCAGTACTTC; CDR3 protein: CASSAHSTGLAGMRETQYF
V gene: TRBV11-2; J gene: TRBJ2-2; D gene: TRBD2; clone size: -; CDR3 DNA: TGTGCCAGCAGCTTAGCGGGACTAGCGGGGAACACCGGGGAGCTGTTTTTT; CDR3 protein: CASSLAGLAGNTGELFF
V gene: TRBV30; J gene: TRBJ1-4; D gene: -; clone size: few; CDR3 DNA: TGTGCCTGGAGTGTAGGCAGGGGAGCAACTAATGAAAAACTGTTTTTT; CDR3 protein: CAWSVGRGATNEKLFF
V gene: TRBV7-8; J gene: TRBJ2-6; D gene: TRBD1; clone size: -; CDR3 DNA: TGTGCCAGCAGCTTATGGTGGACAGGGCCCTCTGGGGCCAACGTCCTGACTTTC; CDR3 protein: CASSLWWTGPSGANVLTF
V gene: TRBV7-9; J gene: TRBJ2-2; D gene: -; clone size: -; CDR3 DNA: TGTGCCAGCAGCTTTTGGGGGAGGTCGCACGGGGAGCTGTTTTTT; CDR3 protein: CASSFWGRSHGELFF
V gene: TRBV7-2; J gene: TRBJ2-7; D gene: TRBD2; clone size: -; CDR3 DNA: TGTGCCAGCAGCTTAAGGATTCTAGCGGGGGGACGGGAGCAGTACTTC; CDR3 protein: CASSLRILAGGREQYF
V gene: TRBV25-1; J gene: TRBJ2-3; D gene: -; clone size: -; CDR3 DNA: TGTGCCAGCACCAACCCCACGGGGGACACAGATACGCAGTATTTT; CDR3 protein: CASTNPTGDTDTQYF
V gene: TRBV5-1; J gene: TRBJ2-3; D gene: -; clone size: -; CDR3 DNA: TGCGCCAGCAGCTTGGATGGCGGAGAGGCGGATACGCAGTATTTT; CDR3 protein: CASSLDGGEADTQYF
V gene: TRBV6-1; J gene: TRBJ2-7; D gene: TRBD1; clone size: few; CDR3 DNA: TGTGCCAGCAGTGATTTTTCGGGACAGGGTAGCTACGAGCAGTACTTC; CDR3 protein: CASSDFSGQGSYEQYF
V gene: TRBV18; J gene: TRBJ1-2; D gene: TRBD1; clone size: -; CDR3 DNA: TGTGCCAGCTCTCACGACAGGGAATATGGCTACACCTTC; CDR3 protein: CASSHDREYGYTF
V gene: TRBV7-3; J gene: TRBJ2-4; D gene: TRBD1; clone size: -; CDR3 DNA: TGTGCCAGCAGCTCAAACCGGGACAGGGGGGGCATTCAGTACTTC; CDR3 protein: CASSSNRDRGGIQYF
V gene: TRBV5-4; J gene: TRBJ2-3; D gene: TRBD2; clone size: -; CDR3 DNA: TGTGCCAGCAGCATTGTAGCGGGGGCCGGTACAGATACGCAGTATTTT; CDR3 protein: CASSIVAGAGTDTQYF
V gene: TRBV4-1; J gene: TRBJ2-1; D gene: -; clone size: -; CDR3 DNA: TGCGCCAGCAGCCAAGTAACAGCCTACAATGAGCAGTTCTTC; CDR3 protein: CASSQVTAYNEQFF
V gene: TRBV7-9; J gene: TRBJ1-2; D gene: -; clone size: -; CDR3 DNA: TGTGCCAGCAGCAGGGAACGACAGAACTATGGCTACACCTTC; CDR3 protein: CASSRERQNYGYTF
V gene: TRBV7-9; J gene: TRBJ1-2; D gene: -; clone size: -; CDR3 DNA: TGTGCCAGCAGCTTAACGTCGGGGAGGGACTATGGCTACACCTTC; CDR3 protein: CASSLTSGRDYGYTF
V gene: TRBV5-5; J gene: TRBJ1-3; D gene: -; clone size: once; CDR3 DNA: TGTGCCAGCAGCTTGCCGAACAGCCGAAACACCATATATTTT; CDR3 protein: CASSLPNSRNTIYF
V gene: TRBV7-9; J gene: TRBJ2-7; D gene: TRBD2; clone size: -; CDR3 DNA: TGTGCCAGCAGCTCCGGACTAGCGGGGCCCTACGAGCAGTACTTC; CDR3 protein: CASSSGLAGPYEQYF
V gene: TRBV28; J gene: TRBJ2-5; D gene: TRBD2; clone size: once; CDR3 DNA: TGTGCCAGCAGCACTAGACTAGCGTTACAAGAGACCCAGTACTTC; CDR3 protein: CASSTRLALQETQYF
V gene: TRBV15; J gene: TRBJ2-7; D gene: TRBD2; clone size: -; CDR3 DNA: TGTGCCACCAGAGCTAGCGGGACCCACGAGCAGTACTTC; CDR3 protein: CATRASGTHEQYF
V gene: TRBV5-1; J gene: TRBJ2-7; D gene: TRBD2; clone size: -; CDR3 DNA: TGCGCCAGCAGCTATGGGACTAGCGGGAGAGACTACGAGCAGTACTTC; CDR3 protein: CASSYGTSGRDYEQYF
V gene: TRBV5-6; J gene: TRBJ2-1; D gene: -; clone size: -; CDR3 DNA: TGTGCCAGCAGCTTGCAGACAAGGGGCCGCTACAATGAGCAGTTCTTC; CDR3 protein: CASSLQTRGRYNEQFF
V gene: TRBV19; J gene: TRBJ2-2; D gene: -; clone size: -; CDR3 DNA: TGCGCCAGTAGTATAGATCCTAAGGAGCTGTTTTTT; CDR3 protein: CASSIDPKELFF
V gene: TRBV11-2; J gene: TRBJ1-6; D gene: -; clone size: -; CDR3 DNA: TGTGCCAGCAGCCGCGGGGCCCCGCTTTATTCACCCCTCCACTTT; CDR3 protein: CASSRGAPLYSPLHF
V gene: TRBV7-3; J gene: TRBJ2-5; D gene: TRBD2; clone size: -; CDR3 DNA: TGTGCCAGCAGCCCCCGCGGGGGAAAGACCCAGTACTTC; CDR3 protein: CASSPRGGKTQYF
V gene: TRBV5-4; J gene: TRBJ2-1; D gene: TRBD2; clone size: -; CDR3 DNA: TGTGCCAGCAGCCCGCCCCGACTAGCGGGGGGGCGTGAGCAGTTCTTC; CDR3 protein: CASSPPRLAGGREQFF
V gene: TRBV5-5; J gene: TRBJ2-1; D gene: TRBD2; clone size: -; CDR3 DNA: TGTGCCAGCAGCAGTCGGGGGGGCGGCTACAATGAGCAGTTCTTC; CDR3 protein: CASSSRGGGYNEQFF
V gene: TRBV7-9; J gene: TRBJ2-2; D gene: TRBD2; clone size: -; CDR3 DNA: TGTGCCAGCAGCTTAGGACTAGCGGGAATTCGTACCGGGGAGCTGTTTTTT; CDR3 protein: CASSLGLAGIRTGELFF
V gene: TRBV10-3; J gene: TRBJ1-2; D gene: -; clone size: -; CDR3 DNA: TGTGCCATCAAGGATCTGAAAGGGGGACGAGCTGGTGGCTACACCTTC; CDR3 protein: CAIKDLKGGRAGGYTF
V gene: TRBV7-2; J gene: TRBJ2-1; D gene: TRBD2; clone size: -; CDR3 DNA: TGTGCCAGCAGCTTAGTGCCCAGCGGGAGCGAATACAATGAGCAGTTCTTC; CDR3 protein: CASSLVPSGSEYNEQFF
V gene: TRBV2; J gene: TRBJ2-1; D gene: TRBD1; clone size: -; CDR3 DNA: TGTGCCAGCAGTGCGACAGGGGGGAATGAGCAGTTCTTC; CDR3 protein: CASSATGGNEQFF
V gene: TRBV13; J gene: TRBJ2-7; D gene: -; clone size: -; CDR3 DNA: TGTGCCAGCAGCATGGACAGAAACGAGCAGTACTTC; CDR3 protein: CASSMDRNEQYF
V gene: TRBV11-2; J gene: TRBJ1-1; D gene: -; clone size: -; CDR3 DNA: TGTGCCAGCAGCTTAGCAGGGGTCACTGAAGCTTTCTTT; CDR3 protein: CASSLAGVTEAFF
V gene: TRBV7-9; J gene: TRBJ1-5; D gene: -; clone size: -; CDR3 DNA: TGTGCCAGCAGTCAAGGAGGTAGCAATCAGCCCCAGCATTTT; CDR3 protein: CASSQGGSNQPQHF
V gene: TRBV28; J gene: TRBJ2-5; D gene: TRBD1; clone size: -; CDR3 DNA: TGTGCCAGCCGGGACAGGGGCCGAGAGACCCAGTACTTC; CDR3 protein: CASRDRGRETQYF
V gene: TRBV5-4; J gene: TRBJ2-3; D gene: TRBD2; clone size: -; CDR3 DNA: TGTGCCAGCAGCCCGAGGGGGGGAGCGGGAGTTGGGGCCACAGATACGCAGTATTTT; CDR3 protein: CASSPRGGAGVGATDTQYF
V gene: TRBV28; J gene: TRBJ1-3; D gene: -; clone size: -; CDR3 DNA: TGTGCCAGCAGTCTCACTTATGGTGGAAACACCATATATTTT; CDR3 protein: CASSLTYGGNTIYF
V gene: TRBV2; J gene: TRBJ2-7; D gene: -; clone size: -; CDR3 DNA: TGTGCCGGATCAGGTGATCAACCCTCCGAGCAGTACTTC; CDR3 protein: CAGSGDQPSEQYF
V gene: TRBV6-5; J gene: TRBJ1-3; D gene: -; clone size: -; CDR3 DNA: TGTGCCAGCAGTTACTCTGGCGGTGGCTCTGGAAACACCATATATTTT; CDR3 protein: CASSYSGGGSGNTIYF
V gene: TRBV5-4; J gene: TRBJ1-1; D gene: -; clone size: -; CDR3 DNA: TGTGCCAGCAGCTTGGGTACTAACACTGAAGCTTTCTTT; CDR3 protein: CASSLGTNTEAFF
V gene: TRBV6-1; J gene: TRBJ2-5; D gene: -; clone size: -; CDR3 DNA: TGTGCCAGCAGTGACTACCGGGGGGCGGATTCAGAGACCCAGTACTTC; CDR3 protein: CASSDYRGADSETQYF
V gene: TRBV9; J gene: TRBJ2-7; D gene: TRBD2; clone size: -; CDR3 DNA: TGTGCCAGCAGCGTCGGGACTAGCCCCTACGAGCAGTACTTC; CDR3 protein: CASSVGTSPYEQYF
V gene: TRBV19; J gene: TRBJ2-6; D gene: TRBD1; clone size: -; CDR3 DNA: TGTGCCAGTAGTATCTGGACAGGGACTGGGGCCAACGGCCTGACTTTC; CDR3 protein: CASSIWTGTGANGLTF
V gene: TRBV30; J gene: TRBJ1-1; D gene: -; clone size: -; CDR3 DNA: TGTGCCTGGAGTGGGGGGGGAAACGGTGAAGCTTTCTTT; CDR3 protein: CAWSGGGNGEAFF
V gene: TRBV6-5; J gene: TRBJ1-1; D gene: -; clone size: -; CDR3 DNA: TGTGCCAGCAGTGAATGGGGGGGTAACACTGAAGCTTTCTTT; CDR3 protein: CASSEWGGNTEAFF